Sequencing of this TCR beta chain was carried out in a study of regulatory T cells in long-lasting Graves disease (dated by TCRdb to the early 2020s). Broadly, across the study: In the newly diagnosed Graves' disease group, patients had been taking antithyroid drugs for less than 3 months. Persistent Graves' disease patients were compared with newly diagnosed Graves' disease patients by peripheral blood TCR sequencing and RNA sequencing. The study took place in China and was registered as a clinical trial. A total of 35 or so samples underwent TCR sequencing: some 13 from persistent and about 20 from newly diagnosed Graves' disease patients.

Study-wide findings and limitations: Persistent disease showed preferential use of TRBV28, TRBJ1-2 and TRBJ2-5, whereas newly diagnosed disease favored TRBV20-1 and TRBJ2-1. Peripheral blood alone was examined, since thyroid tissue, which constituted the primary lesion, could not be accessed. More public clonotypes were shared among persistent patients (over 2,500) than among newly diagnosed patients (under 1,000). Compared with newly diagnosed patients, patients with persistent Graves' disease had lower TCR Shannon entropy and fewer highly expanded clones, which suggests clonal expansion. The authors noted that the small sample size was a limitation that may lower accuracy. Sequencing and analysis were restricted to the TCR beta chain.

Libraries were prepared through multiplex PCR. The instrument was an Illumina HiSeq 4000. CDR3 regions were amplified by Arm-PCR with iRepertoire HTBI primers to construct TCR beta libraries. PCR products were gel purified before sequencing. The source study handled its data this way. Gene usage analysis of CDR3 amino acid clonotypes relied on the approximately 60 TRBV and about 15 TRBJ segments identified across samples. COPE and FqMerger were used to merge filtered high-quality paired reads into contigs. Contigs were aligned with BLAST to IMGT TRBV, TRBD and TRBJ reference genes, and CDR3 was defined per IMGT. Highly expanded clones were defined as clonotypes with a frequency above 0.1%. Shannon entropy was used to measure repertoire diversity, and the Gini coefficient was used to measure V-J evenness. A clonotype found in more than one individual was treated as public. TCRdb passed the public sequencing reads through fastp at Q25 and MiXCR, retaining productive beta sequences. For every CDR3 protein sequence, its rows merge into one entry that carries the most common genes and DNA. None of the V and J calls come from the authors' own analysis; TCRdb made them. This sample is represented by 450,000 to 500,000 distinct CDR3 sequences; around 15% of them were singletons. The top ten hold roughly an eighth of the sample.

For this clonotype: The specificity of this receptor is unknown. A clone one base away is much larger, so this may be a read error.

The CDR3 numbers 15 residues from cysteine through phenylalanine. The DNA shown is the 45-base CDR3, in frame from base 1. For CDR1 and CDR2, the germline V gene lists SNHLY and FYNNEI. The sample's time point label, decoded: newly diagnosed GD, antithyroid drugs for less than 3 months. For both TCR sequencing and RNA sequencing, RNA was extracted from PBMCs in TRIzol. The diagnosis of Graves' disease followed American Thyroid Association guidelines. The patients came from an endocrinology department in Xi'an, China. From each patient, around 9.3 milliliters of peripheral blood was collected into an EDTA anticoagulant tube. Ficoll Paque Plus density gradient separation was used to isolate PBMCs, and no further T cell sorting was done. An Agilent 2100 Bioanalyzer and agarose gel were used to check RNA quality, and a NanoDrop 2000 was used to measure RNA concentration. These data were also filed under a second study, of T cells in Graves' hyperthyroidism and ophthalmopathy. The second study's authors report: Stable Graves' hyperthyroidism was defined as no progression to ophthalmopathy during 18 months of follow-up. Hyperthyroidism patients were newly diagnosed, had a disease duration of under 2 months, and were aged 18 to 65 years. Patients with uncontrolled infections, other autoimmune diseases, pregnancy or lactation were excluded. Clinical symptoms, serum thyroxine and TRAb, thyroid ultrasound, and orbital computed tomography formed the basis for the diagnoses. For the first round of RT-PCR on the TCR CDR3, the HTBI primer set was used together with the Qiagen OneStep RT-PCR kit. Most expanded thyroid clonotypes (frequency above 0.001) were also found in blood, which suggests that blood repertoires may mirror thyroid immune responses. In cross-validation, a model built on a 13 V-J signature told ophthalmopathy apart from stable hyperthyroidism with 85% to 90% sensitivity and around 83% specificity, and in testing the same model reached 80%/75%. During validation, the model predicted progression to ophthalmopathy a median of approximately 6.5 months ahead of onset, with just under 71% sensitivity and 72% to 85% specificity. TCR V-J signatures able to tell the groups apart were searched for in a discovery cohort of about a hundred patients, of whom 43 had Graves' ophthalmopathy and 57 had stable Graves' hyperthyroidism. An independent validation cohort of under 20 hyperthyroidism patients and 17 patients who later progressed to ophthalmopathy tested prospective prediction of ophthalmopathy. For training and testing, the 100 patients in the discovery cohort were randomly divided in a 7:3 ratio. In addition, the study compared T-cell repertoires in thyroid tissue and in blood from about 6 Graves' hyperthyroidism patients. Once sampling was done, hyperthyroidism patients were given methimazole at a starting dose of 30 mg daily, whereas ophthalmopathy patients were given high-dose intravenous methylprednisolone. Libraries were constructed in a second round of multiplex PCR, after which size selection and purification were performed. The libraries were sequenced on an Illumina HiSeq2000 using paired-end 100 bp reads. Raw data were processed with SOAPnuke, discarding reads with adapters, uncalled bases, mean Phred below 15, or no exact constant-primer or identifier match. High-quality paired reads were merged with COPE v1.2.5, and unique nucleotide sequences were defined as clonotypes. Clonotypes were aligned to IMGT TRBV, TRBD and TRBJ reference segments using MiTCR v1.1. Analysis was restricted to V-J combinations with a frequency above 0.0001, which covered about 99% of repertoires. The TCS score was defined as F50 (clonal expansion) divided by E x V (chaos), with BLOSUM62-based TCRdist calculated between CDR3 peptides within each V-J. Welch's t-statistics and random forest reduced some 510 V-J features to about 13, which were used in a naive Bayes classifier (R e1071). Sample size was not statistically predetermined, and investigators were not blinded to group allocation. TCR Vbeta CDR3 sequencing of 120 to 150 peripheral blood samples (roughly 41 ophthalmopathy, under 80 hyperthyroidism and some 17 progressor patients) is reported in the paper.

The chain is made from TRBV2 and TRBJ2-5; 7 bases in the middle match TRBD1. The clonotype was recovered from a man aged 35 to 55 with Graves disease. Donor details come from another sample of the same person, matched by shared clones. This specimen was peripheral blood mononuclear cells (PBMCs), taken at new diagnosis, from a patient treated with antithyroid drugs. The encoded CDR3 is CVSRPGTVYQETQYF. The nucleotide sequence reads TGTGTCAGCAGACCCGGGACAGTATACCAAGAGACCCAGTACTTC.